The 15 T cell receptor beta chains below all came from one sample that was sequenced in a study of blood T cell repertoires in COVID-19. Method: immunoSEQ multiplex PCR; TCRdb's copy keeps in-frame clones and lacks some. The repertoire holds about 100,000 clones, with about 77% as singletons. Input material: peripheral blood. All receptors come from a woman between 65 and 79 years old with acute or convalescent COVID-19.

The rearrangement joins TRBV29-1 to TRBJ1-1; D perhaps matches TRBD1 (5 bases). The CDR3 has 12 residues. Trimming stripped 6 bases from V and 6 bases from J, with 14 bases between. Germline V gene lookup returns CDR1 SQVTM and CDR2 ANQGSEA. This CDR3 reads CSVAGTEAEAFF. The CDR3 DNA reads TGCAGCGTCGCCGGGACTGAAGCTGAAGCTTTCTTT.

This clone came up a few times. The chain combines TRBV19 with TRBJ2-7; no reliable D call. Germline V CDR1 and CDR2: LNHDA, SQIVND (reference sequence). The CDR3 length is 13 residues. With 3 bases removed from V and 7 bases from J, the gap between germline ends came to 13 bases. The CDR3 nucleotides are TGTGCCAGTAGTATTCAGCCGGGTGGAGAGCAGTACGTC. Protein sequence: CASSIQPGGEQYV.

V usage is TRBV6-5 and J usage is TRBJ1-4; TRBD1 might be the D (5 bases). V lost 5 bases to trimming and J lost 7 bases, with 14 bases between them. This CDR3 is built from 14 residues. Germline V gene lookup returns CDR1 MNHEY and CDR2 SVGAGI. DNA for the CDR3: TGTGCCAGCAGTCGGAAACAGGAGAGTGAAAAACTGTTTTTT. The encoded protein is CASSRKQESEKLFF.

V usage is TRBV6-5 and J usage is TRBJ2-7; D might be TRBD2 (6 bases). The CDR3 consists of 13 residues. In germline, CDR1 is MNHEY, CDR2 SVGAGI. V lost 10 bases, J lost 6 bases, and 19 bases lay in between. The CDR3 sequence: CATAAGGALEQYF. The CDR3 nucleotides are TGTGCCACCGCTGCTGGCGGGGCACTCGAGCAGTACTTC.

The chain is built from TRBV5-4 and TRBJ2-1; D is uncertain. V was clipped by 4 bases and J by 0 bases, with 11 bases between them. The CDR3 extends over 15 amino acids. Looked up from germline, CDR1 is SGHNT and CDR2 is YYREEE (reference sequence). Here the CDR3 reads CASSPDRSSYNEQFF. The DNA of the CDR3 is TGTGCCAGCAGCCCTGACCGGAGCTCCTACAATGAGCAGTTCTTC.

The chain recombines TRBV5-4 with TRBJ2-7, with a weak D call TRBD2 (9 bases). Per germline, CDR1 SGHNT and CDR2 YYREEE (reference sequence). V lost 4 bases to trimming and J lost 3 bases, with 20 bases between them. The CDR3 has 16 amino acids. CDR3 sequence: CASSTAGGDRRYEQYF. In DNA, the CDR3 is TGTGCCAGCAGCACCGCGGGAGGGGACAGGCGCTACGAGCAGTACTTC.

V and J are TRBV9 and TRBJ2-5; no reliable D call. CDR1 is SGDLS, CDR2 YYNGEE, per germline. This CDR3 comprises 11 residues. The V gene lost 3 bases and the J gene lost 5 bases, with 5 bases spanning the gap. Here the CDR3 reads CASSAGETQYF. The CDR3 DNA reads TGTGCCAGCAGCGCCGGGGAGACCCAGTACTTC.

The CDR3 DNA reads as TGTGCCAGCTCACCCCAACGGGGGGGGAACACTGAAGCTTTCTTT. Translating gives CASSPQRGGNTEAFF. The rearrangement joins TRBV18 to TRBJ1-1, with TRBD1 as a possible D gene (5 bases). V lost 3 bases to trimming and J lost 1 base, with 12 bases between them. The CDR3 is made up of 15 amino acids. Germline-derived CDR1 and CDR2 are KGHSH and LQKENI. Full variable domain (outside the CDR3, taken from reference TRBV18 and TRBJ1-1): NAGVMQNPRHLVRRRGQEARLRCSPMKGHSHVYWYRQLPEEGLKFMVYLQKENIIDESGMPKERFSAEFPKEGPSILRIQQVVRGDSAAYFCASSPQRGGNTEAFFGQGTRLTVV.

The CDR3: CASTGGAPYGEQYV. The CDR3 nucleotides read TGTGCCAGCACCGGGGGAGCGCCTTACGGCGAGCAGTACGTC. The gene calls are TRBV6-6 and TRBJ2-7; perhaps TRBD2 as D (6 bases). V was pared by 7 bases and J by 6 bases, with 19 bases between. The CDR3 covers 14 residues. Germline lookup yields CDR1 MNHNY and CDR2 SVGAGI (reference sequence).

The DNA of the CDR3 is TGTGCCAGCAGTTTATCAGCGAACACTGAAGCTTTCTTT. Residues: CASSLSANTEAFF. The V gene is TRBV27, the J gene TRBJ1-1; the D is unclear. The CDR3 has 13 residues. CDR1 is MNHEY and CDR2 is SMNVEV in the germline V gene (reference sequence). Trimming took 0 bases from V and 1 from J, leaving 3 bases between them.

Only a few counts were recorded for this clone. The genes are TRBV10-3 and TRBJ1-1; D uncertain. Germline-derived CDR1 and CDR2 are ENHRY and SYGVKD. This CDR3 comprises 13 residues. Deletions cut 4 bases from V and 2 bases from J, with 8 bases between. The CDR3 region has the DNA TGTGCCATCAGTGTGGCTGATAACACTGAAGCTTTCTTT. Its protein is CAISVADNTEAFF.

V usage is TRBV19 and J usage is TRBJ1-1, with a weak D call TRBD1 (5 bases). V was shortened by 7 bases and J by 0 bases, with 12 bases between the two germline ends. Germline V gives CDR1 LNHDA, CDR2 SQIVND (reference sequence). The CDR3 has 14 residues. The DNA of the CDR3 is TGTGCCAGTAAGGAGGGGTCCTTGAACACTGAAGCTTTCTTT. This translates into CASKEGSLNTEAFF.

This rearrangement joins TRBV29-1 to TRBJ2-3; 7 nucleotides match TRBD2. The CDR3 extends over 13 amino acids. CDR1 and CDR2 (germline): SQVTM, ANQGSEA. The V segment lost 5 bases and the J segment 1 base; nucleotides outside the gene matches: 3. CDR3 amino acids: CSVTRGGTDTQYF. The CDR3 nucleotides are TGCAGCGTTACACGGGGGGGCACAGATACGCAGTATTTT.

The rearrangement joins TRBV10-3 to TRBJ2-2, with a possible D match to TRBD2 (5 bases). Trimming left V 2 bases short and J 7 bases short, with 8 bases between. The germline gives CDR1 ENHRY, CDR2 SYGVKD. The CDR3 loop spans 13 amino acids. CDR3 amino acids: CAISEGAGGELFF. DNA of the CDR3: TGTGCCATCAGTGAGGGTGCGGGCGGGGAGCTGTTTTTT.

This clone was picked up a small number of times. J is TRBJ2-3 and V is TRBV10-2; TRBD2 matches at 9 bases. Per the germline V gene, CDR1 is WSHSY and CDR2 is SAAADI. This CDR3 has 14 amino acids. V shed 4 bases and J 6 bases; nucleotides not matched to a gene: 5. The CDR3 protein is CASSVRGGVDTQYF. The CDR3 region has the DNA TGCGCCAGCAGTGTCCGCGGGGGGGTGGATACGCAGTATTTT.